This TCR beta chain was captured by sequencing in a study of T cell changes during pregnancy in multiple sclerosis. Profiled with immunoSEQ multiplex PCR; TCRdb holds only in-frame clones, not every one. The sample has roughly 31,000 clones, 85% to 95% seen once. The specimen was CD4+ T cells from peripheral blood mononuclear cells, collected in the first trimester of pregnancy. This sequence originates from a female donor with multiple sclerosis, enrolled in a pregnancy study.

The CDR3 sequence: CASSLGAGADTQYF. CDR3 nucleotides: TGTGCCAGCAGCTTGGGGGCGGGGGCAGATACGCAGTATTTT. The V gene is TRBV5-5, the J gene TRBJ2-3; 7 bases map to TRBD2. Germline V gene data show CDR1 as SGHKS and CDR2 as YYEKEE (reference sequence). V trimming: 0 bases; J trimming: 4 bases; junction bases outside the gene matches: 2. This CDR3 is 14 amino acids long.